The 23 T cell receptor beta chains below were found in one sample sequenced in a study of blood T cells in healthy people across ages. It was with a sample-barcoded 5' primer and a J-beta primer mix that a second PCR of roughly 6 to 11 cycles was run. One entry per CDR3 protein results from TCRdb running MiXCR on the 5' RACE reads. The table shows fewer than 900,000 distinct CDR3 sequences, with 35% to 40% occurring only once. Sample: blood. The receptors stem from a man aged 18 to 29 in good health.

In its sample, this clonotype was seen a few times. V gene TRBV28 combines with J gene TRBJ2-7; D may match TRBD1 or TRBD2 (6 bases each). Trimming pared 6 bases from V and 1 base from J, leaving 13 bases between. The CDR3 covers 14 residues. Germline CDR1 reads MDHEN; CDR2 reads SYDVKM. The CDR3 protein is CASSQSGASYEQYF. The DNA of the CDR3 is TGTGCCAGCAGCCAATCGGGGGCTTCCTACGAGCAGTACTTC.

This clonotype was seen only a few times. An end of the junction differs from the germline gene, which may be a read error. The chain recombines TRBV20-1 with TRBJ1-2; TRBD1 is a possible D gene (5 bases). This CDR3 region has 15 residues. Germline CDR1 is DFQATT and CDR2 is SNEGSKA (reference sequence). CDR3 nucleotide sequence: TGCGGTGCTAGAGTTTCGGCAGGGTGGGGCTATGGCTACACCTTC. Protein: CGARVSAGWGYGYTF.

This clonotype was observed once. A much larger clone differs by one base, so this may be a read error. The chain links TRBV4-3 to TRBJ2-3; D remains ambiguous. The CDR3 has 17 residues. The V end lost 4 bases, the J end lost 0 bases, and 17 bases lay between the germline ends. The germline V gene has CDR1 LGHNA and CDR2 YSLEER. CDR3 residues: CASSLRHPCQSTDTQYF. In DNA form, the CDR3 reads TGCGCCAGCAGCCTCCGGCACCCCTGTCAAAGCACAGATACGCAGTATTTT.

This clonotype occurred a few times. The chain couples TRBV20-1 to TRBJ1-1; D not certain. The CDR3 is 14 residues long. CDR1 DFQATT and CDR2 SNEGSKA come from the germline V gene (reference sequence). V was cut by 3 bases and J by 1 base, with 12 bases left in between. In DNA form, the CDR3 reads TGCAGTGCTAGCACGACGGCTGAGAACACTGAAGCTTTCTTT. It specifies CSASTTAENTEAFF.

This clonotype has more than one count but fewer than ten. The chain has TRBV29-1 and TRBJ1-1; D is possibly TRBD1 (5 bases). The germline V and J ends were trimmed by 7 bases and 0 bases, with 12 bases remaining between them. In germline, CDR1 is SQVTM, CDR2 ANQGSEA. The CDR3 has 13 amino acids. The CDR3 reads CSARQQLNTEAFF. The DNA for the CDR3 is TGCAGCGCAAGACAGCAATTGAACACTGAAGCTTTCTTT.

J is TRBJ2-7 and V is TRBV10-3, with D unresolved. V was cut by 6 bases and J by 7 bases, with 19 bases left in between. This CDR3 has 14 amino acids. Germline CDR1 reads ENHRY; CDR2 reads SYGVKD. CDR3 loop: CAIRPGDEHNEQYF. The CDR3 DNA reads as TGTGCCATCAGACCCGGCGACGAGCACAATGAGCAGTACTTC.

CDR3 region: CASSPEGTNTGELFF. The CDR3 region has the DNA TGTGCCAGCAGTCCCGAGGGCACGAACACCGGGGAGCTGTTTTTT. The chain recombines TRBV4-2 with TRBJ2-2; possibly TRBD2 for D (5 bases). Trimming took 6 bases from V and 0 from J, leaving 11 bases between them. This CDR3 region has 15 residues. Germline CDR1 LGHNA, CDR2 YNFKEQ.

This clonotype has a handful of counts. J is TRBJ1-1 and V is TRBV20-1; D uncertain. Trimming took 3 bases from V and 6 from J, leaving 14 bases between them. The CDR3 has 13 residues. The germline gives CDR1 DFQATT, CDR2 SNEGSKA (reference sequence). This CDR3 is CSARYTPGAEAFF. The CDR3 nucleotides read TGCAGTGCTAGGTATACCCCAGGCGCTGAAGCTTTCTTT.

The gene calls are TRBV7-2 and TRBJ1-2; 11 positions match TRBD1. From germline, CDR1 is SGHTA and CDR2 FQGNSA. The ends lost 5 bases at V and 7 bases at J; junction bases unmatched: 6. This CDR3 contains 14 residues. The CDR3 DNA is TGTGCCAGCAGCCCGGACAGGGGGCTTGGTGGCTACACCTTC. Protein sequence: CASSPDRGLGGYTF.

This clonotype turned up a few times. The chain carries TRBV25-1 and TRBJ2-3; D gene uncertain. CDR3 size: 13 residues. Germline-derived CDR1 and CDR2 are MGHDK and SYGVNS. Trimming took off 7 bases at V and 6 bases at J, with 14 bases between the two ends. The CDR3 bases are TGTGCCAGCACCCCTTTAGGGTCGGATACGCAGTATTTT. Its translation: CASTPLGSDTQYF.

This clonotype was counted ten times or more. This sequence joins TRBV7-9 and TRBJ1-2; the D gene is possibly TRBD1 (5 bases). From germline, CDR1 is SEHNR and CDR2 FQNEAQ (reference sequence). The CDR3 is 14 amino acids. The V end was cut by 5 bases, the J end by 2 bases, with 12 bases between. The CDR3 here is CASSQPGRNYGYTF. In DNA, the CDR3 is TGTGCCAGCAGCCAACCGGGACGGAACTATGGCTACACCTTC.

This clonotype was seen at least ten times. One junction end disagrees with the germline gene, perhaps due to a read error. This chain uses TRBV6-2 or TRBV6-3 with TRBJ2-7; D remains unclear. The CDR3 covers 16 residues. From germline, CDR1 is MNHEY and CDR2 SVGEGT. CDR3 loop: CASSYSGRNPDYEQYF. The CDR3 DNA reads as TGTGCTAGCAGTTACTCTGGTCGGAACCCAGACTACGAGCAGTACTTC.

In this sample, this clonotype turned up a few times. CDR3 in amino acids: CSVDAGYNEQFF. The DNA of the CDR3 is TGCAGCGTTGATGCGGGATACAATGAGCAGTTCTTC. The genes are TRBV29-1 and TRBJ2-1; possibly TRBD2 for D (6 bases). Germline CDR1 reads SQVTM; CDR2 reads ANQGSEA. The V end was cut by 3 bases, the J end by 4 bases, with 7 bases between. The CDR3 covers 12 residues.

The chain couples TRBV6-2 or TRBV6-3 to TRBJ1-2; the D gene is possibly TRBD1 (6 bases). V shed 4 bases and J shed 3 bases, with 15 bases lying between them. The CDR3 contains 15 residues. Germline V gives CDR1 MNHEY, CDR2 SVGEGT. The CDR3 coding sequence is TGTGCCAGCAGTTTCGGGGGGCCAGGAGACTATGGCTACACCTTC. This translates into CASSFGGPGDYGYTF.

V is TRBV3-1 and J is TRBJ1-5, with TRBD1 as a possible D gene (5 bases). The CDR3 has 13 residues. V dropped 6 bases and J dropped 2 bases, with 8 bases sitting between them. CDR1 and CDR2 (germline): LGHDT, YNNKEL (reference sequence). The CDR3 nucleotides are TGTGCCAGCAGTGACAGTCGCAATCAGCCCCAGCATTTT. Its protein product is CASSDSRNQPQHF.

This clonotype has a handful of counts. The chain uses TRBV20-1 and TRBJ2-5; 12 bases agree with TRBD1. Germline V lookup: CDR1 DFQATT, CDR2 SNEGSKA (reference sequence). This CDR3 spans 14 amino acids. With V trimmed by 6 bases and J by 5 bases, 7 bases remained unmatched. CDR3 nucleotide sequence: TGCAGTGCCACCGGGACAGGGGGCTTCGAGACCCAGTACTTC. It codes for CSATGTGGFETQYF.

A few counts support this clonotype. V usage is TRBV18 and J usage is TRBJ1-2; D possibly corresponds to TRBD1 (6 bases). CDR1 and CDR2 (germline): KGHSH, LQKENI. V lost 1 base to trimming and J lost 3 bases, with 9 bases between them. This CDR3 spans 14 amino acids. CDR3: CASSPQRTDYGYTF. For the CDR3, the DNA is TGTGCCAGCTCACCACAGCGGACAGACTATGGCTACACCTTC.

V is TRBV10-3 and J is TRBJ2-1; D call uncertain. This CDR3 region has 13 residues. CDR1 and CDR2 from the germline V gene are ENHRY and SYGVKD. The ends were cut back, 0 bases at V and 6 bases at J, with 6 bases in the middle. The CDR3 region is CAISESPSNEQFF. The CDR3 nucleotides read TGTGCCATCAGTGAGTCTCCCAGCAATGAGCAGTTCTTC.

This rearrangement joins TRBV20-1 to TRBJ2-5; TRBD2 is a possible D gene (6 bases). The germline V and J ends were trimmed by 3 bases and 3 bases, with 8 bases remaining between them. From germline, CDR1 is DFQATT and CDR2 SNEGSKA (reference sequence). This CDR3 is built from 12 residues. The CDR3, as DNA: TGCAGTGCTAGTTGGGGGGAAGAGACCCAGTACTTC. Its translation: CSASWGEETQYF.

Only a few counts were recorded for this clonotype. CDR3 region: CSARTHSTLNTEAFF. CDR3 DNA: TGCAGTGCTAGGACCCACAGTACTTTGAACACTGAAGCTTTCTTT. The chain is built from TRBV20-1 and TRBJ1-1; no reliable D call. The CDR3 length is 15 residues. Trimming removed 3 bases at V and 0 bases at J, with 14 bases between. The V gene's germline CDR1 is DFQATT and CDR2 SNEGSKA (reference sequence).

Here the CDR3 reads CASSPRSGRTIYF. The CDR3 DNA follows: TGTGCCAGCAGTCCCAGGTCCGGGCGCACCATATATTTT. The J gene is TRBJ1-3, the V gene TRBV27; no clear D. Trimming removed 5 bases from V and 9 bases from J, with 14 bases in between. The germline V gene has CDR1 MNHEY and CDR2 SMNVEV (reference sequence). The CDR3 consists of 13 residues.

This clonotype turned up a few times. The chain combines TRBV2 with TRBJ1-1, with 7 nucleotides matching TRBD1. The germline CDR1 and CDR2 sequences are SNHLY and FYNNEI. This CDR3 is 12 amino acids long. Here the CDR3 DNA reads TGTGCTGGAGGAGACAGGGCAGTTGGAGCTTTCTTT. It specifies CAGGDRAVGAFF.

The chain recombines TRBV7-3 with TRBJ2-3, with 11 bases matching TRBD2. V dropped 5 bases and J dropped 4; count of bases not matched to a gene: 5. Germline V CDR1 and CDR2: SGHTA, FQGTGA. The CDR3 loop spans 15 amino acids. The CDR3 region is CASSPILAGADTQYF. The CDR3 DNA reads as TGTGCCAGCAGCCCGATACTAGCGGGAGCAGATACGCAGTATTTT.